Below, one T cell receptor beta chain is given with its context. Its antigen is as yet unknown. V shed 3 bases and J shed 6 bases, with 6 bases lying between them. CDR3 size: 13 residues. Using immunoSEQ multiplex PCR, the repertoire was profiled, and TCRdb retains in-frame clones only, with some absent. The sample consists of over 45,000 clones, approximately 91% of them appearing once. This entry is derived from a study of T cell responses to AZD1222 COVID-19 vaccine. Study outcomes and limitations: Unmutated variant regions are reportedly targeted by nearly half of spike-specific TCRs.

Both about-4-week and about-12-week second-dose recipients were combined. Specimen: peripheral blood, collected 28 days after the second AZD1222 dose. The receptor was isolated from an adult who received the AZD1222 COVID-19 vaccine. This chain connects TRBV12-3 or TRBV12-4 to TRBJ1-6; the D is unclear. The CDR3: CASSLIGNSPLHF. Here the CDR3 DNA reads TGTGCCAGCAGTTTGATTGGTAATTCACCCCTCCACTTT.